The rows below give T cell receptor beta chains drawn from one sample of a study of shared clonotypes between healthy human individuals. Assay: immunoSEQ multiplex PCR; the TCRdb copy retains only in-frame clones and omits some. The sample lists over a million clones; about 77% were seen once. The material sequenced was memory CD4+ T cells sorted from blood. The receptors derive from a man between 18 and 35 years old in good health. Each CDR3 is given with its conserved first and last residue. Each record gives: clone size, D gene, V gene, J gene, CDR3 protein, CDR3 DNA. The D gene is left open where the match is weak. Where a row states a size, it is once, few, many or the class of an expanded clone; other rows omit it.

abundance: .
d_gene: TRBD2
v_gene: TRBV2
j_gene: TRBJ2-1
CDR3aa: CASGGIAGTDEQFF
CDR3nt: TGTGCCAGCGGGGGAATAGCGGGGACCGATGAGCAGTTCTTC

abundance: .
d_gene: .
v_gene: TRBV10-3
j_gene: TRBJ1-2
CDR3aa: CAMARDPNYGYTF
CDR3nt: TGTGCCATGGCCCGGGACCCGAACTATGGCTACACCTTC

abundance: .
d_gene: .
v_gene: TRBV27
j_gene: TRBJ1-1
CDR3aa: CASSSTVNTEAFF
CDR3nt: TGTGCCAGCAGTTCTACAGTGAACACTGAAGCTTTCTTT

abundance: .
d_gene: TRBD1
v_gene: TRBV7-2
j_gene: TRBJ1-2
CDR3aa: CASGDRVDGYTF
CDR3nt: TGTGCCAGTGGGGACAGGGTAGATGGCTACACCTTC

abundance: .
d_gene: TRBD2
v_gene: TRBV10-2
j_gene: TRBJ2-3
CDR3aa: CASSSPASGRDTQYF
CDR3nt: TGCGCCAGCAGTTCCCCGGCGAGCGGGAGGGATACGCAGTATTTT

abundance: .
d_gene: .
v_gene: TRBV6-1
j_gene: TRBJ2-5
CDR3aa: CASSDGGVQETQYF
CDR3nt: TGTGCCAGCAGTGACGGCGGGGTCCAAGAGACCCAGTACTTC

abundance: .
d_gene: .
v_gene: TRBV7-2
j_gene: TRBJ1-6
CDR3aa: CASSLADGLGSYNSPLHF
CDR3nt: TGTGCCAGCAGCTTAGCGGACGGCCTAGGGTCCTATAATTCACCCCTCCACTTT

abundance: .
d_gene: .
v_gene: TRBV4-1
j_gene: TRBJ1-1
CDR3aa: CASSQDTGAGTEAFF
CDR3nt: TGCGCCAGCAGCCAAGATACGGGGGCAGGCACTGAAGCTTTCTTT

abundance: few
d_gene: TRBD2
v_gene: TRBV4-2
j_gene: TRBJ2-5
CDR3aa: CASSHPPGGAGGPGETQYF
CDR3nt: TGTGCCAGCAGCCACCCCCCGGGGGGAGCGGGGGGGCCGGGGGAGACCCAGTACTTC

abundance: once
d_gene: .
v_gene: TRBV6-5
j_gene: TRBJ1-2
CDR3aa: CASSYTGKEGYTF
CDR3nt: TGTGCCAGCAGTTATACAGGGAAGGAGGGCTACACCTTC

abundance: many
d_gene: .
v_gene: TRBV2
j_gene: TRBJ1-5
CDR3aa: CASSDTGNQPQHF
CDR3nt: TGTGCCAGCAGTGATACAGGAAACCAGCCCCAGCATTTT

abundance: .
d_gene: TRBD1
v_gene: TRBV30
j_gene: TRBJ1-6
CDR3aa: CAWISRGRTGNSPLHF
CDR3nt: TGTGCCTGGATTTCCAGGGGGCGAACGGGTAATTCACCCCTCCACTTT

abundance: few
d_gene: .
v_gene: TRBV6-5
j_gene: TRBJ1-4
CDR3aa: CASSKEGRRNEKLFF
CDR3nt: TGTGCCAGCAGTAAAGAGGGACGGAGAAATGAAAAACTGTTTTTT

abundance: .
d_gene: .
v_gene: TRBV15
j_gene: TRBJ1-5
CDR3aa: CATGGVGNQPQHF
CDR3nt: TGTGCCACCGGGGGGGTTGGCAATCAGCCCCAGCATTTT

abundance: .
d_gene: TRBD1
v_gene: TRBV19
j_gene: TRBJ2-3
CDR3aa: CASSGQAPTDTQYF
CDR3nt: TGTGCCAGTAGTGGACAGGCACCCACAGATACGCAGTATTTT

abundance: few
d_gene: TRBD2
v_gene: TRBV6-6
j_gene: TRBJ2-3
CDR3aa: CASSFLAGGTDTQYF
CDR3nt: TGTGCCAGCAGTTTTCTAGCGGGGGGCACAGATACGCAGTATTTT

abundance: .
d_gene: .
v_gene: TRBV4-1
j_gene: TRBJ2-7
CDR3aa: CASSQADSRISGDSYEQYF
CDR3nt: TGCGCCAGCAGCCAAGCAGATAGCCGGATTAGCGGCGACTCCTACGAGCAGTACTTC

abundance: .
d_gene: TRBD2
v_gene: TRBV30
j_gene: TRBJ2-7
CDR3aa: CAWSLVGLAGGGGQYF
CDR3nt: TGTGCCTGGTCTCTCGTGGGACTAGCGGGAGGAGGCGGGCAGTACTTC

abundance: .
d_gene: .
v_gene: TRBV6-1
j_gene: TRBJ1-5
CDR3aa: CASSERQGNQPQHF
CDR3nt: TGTGCCAGCAGTGAGAGACAGGGCAATCAGCCCCAGCATTTT

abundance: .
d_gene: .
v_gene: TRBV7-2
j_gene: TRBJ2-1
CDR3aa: CASSLRSYNEQFF
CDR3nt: TGTGCCAGCAGCCTCCGTTCCTACAATGAGCAGTTCTTC